These 12 T cell receptor beta chains share one sample of origin, sequenced in a study of blood T cell repertoires in COVID-19. Here immunoSEQ multiplex PCR was the method, and the copy in TCRdb shows in-frame clones only, minus some. Of 240,000 or so clones listed, about 85% are singletons. The sequencing input was peripheral blood. Receptor source: a man younger than 45 who had recovered from COVID-19.

The V call is TRBV12-3 or TRBV12-4, the J call TRBJ1-1, with unresolved D. This CDR3 region has 12 residues. The ends were cut back, 5 bases at V and 1 base at J, with 5 bases in the middle. Here the CDR3 reads CASSPGNTEAFF. The CDR3 nucleotides are TGTGCCAGCAGTCCGGGGAACACTGAAGCTTTCTTT.

The chain carries TRBV2 and TRBJ2-1; D uncertain. The V gene's germline CDR1 is SNHLY and CDR2 FYNNEI. The CDR3 has 11 amino acids. V gave up 8 bases and J gave up 4 bases, with 6 bases separating them. The CDR3 loop reads CASAQYNEQFF. The CDR3 DNA is TGTGCCAGCGCGCAATACAATGAGCAGTTCTTC.

In its sample, this clone was seen once. The V call is TRBV18, the J call TRBJ1-1; TRBD1 aligns across 9 bases. Trimming cost V 1 base and J 1 base; bases outside gene matches: 7. Germline loops: CDR1 KGHSH, CDR2 LQKENI. CDR3 length: 17 amino acids. Here the CDR3 reads CASSPQQGAPRNTEAFF. CDR3 nucleotide sequence: TGTGCCAGCTCACCACAACAGGGGGCGCCGAGGAACACTGAAGCTTTCTTT.

The chain recombines TRBV25-1 with TRBJ1-2; no firm D call. The length of the CDR3 is 12 residues. V gave up 3 bases and J gave up 8 bases, with 10 bases separating them. Germline CDR1 MGHDK, CDR2 SYGVNS. The CDR3 DNA reads TGTGCCAGCAGTGACCCATACGGGGGCTACACCTTC. Encoded protein: CASSDPYGGYTF.

The chain combines TRBV25-1 with TRBJ1-3, with D unresolved. V was clipped by 8 bases and J by 4 bases, with 6 bases between them. Germline V CDR1 and CDR2: MGHDK, SYGVNS. The length of the CDR3 is 11 residues. In nucleotides, the CDR3 is TGTGCCAGCTCACAGGGAAACACCATATATTTT. It yields the protein CASSQGNTIYF.

The CDR3 DNA is TGTGCCAGCAGTGAAGGAGGACAGCTTACCGAAGCTTTCTTT. The encoded protein is CASSEGGQLTEAFF. J is TRBJ1-1 and V is TRBV2; tentative D call: TRBD1 (6 bases). The CDR3 consists of 14 residues. V was shortened by 1 base and J by 8 bases, with 14 bases between the two germline ends. Germline V gene sequence: CDR1 SNHLY, CDR2 FYNNEI.

This clone was detected a few times. This chain links TRBV19 with TRBJ2-2, with unresolved D. This CDR3 is built from 14 residues. The germline CDR1 and CDR2 sequences are LNHDA and SQIVND (reference sequence). Deletions cut 6 bases from V and 0 bases from J, with 8 bases between. This CDR3 reads CASSNSANTGELFF. CDR3 DNA sequence: TGTGCCAGTAGCAACTCCGCGAACACCGGGGAGCTGTTTTTT.

This clone was picked up a small number of times. The chain employs TRBV2 and TRBJ1-1; no definite D call. The V gene lost 7 bases and the J gene lost 3 bases, with 9 bases spanning the gap. CDR3 size: 12 residues. Looked up from germline, CDR1 is SNHLY and CDR2 is FYNNEI. The CDR3 reads CASTNGDTEAFF. In DNA form, the CDR3 reads TGTGCCAGCACGAACGGAGACACTGAAGCTTTCTTT.

The chain links TRBV5-5 to TRBJ2-3, with D possibly being TRBD2 (7 bases). The V end was cut by 6 bases, the J end by 1 base, with 12 bases between. The CDR3 spans 14 residues. The germline gives CDR1 SGHKS, CDR2 YYEKEE (reference sequence). The CDR3 DNA is TGTGCCAGCACCCAGGGGAGGGGCACAGATACGCAGTATTTT. It specifies CASTQGRGTDTQYF. Full variable domain (rest looked up from reference TRBV5-5 and TRBJ2-3): DAGVTQSPTHLIKTRGQQVTLRCSPISGHKSVSWYQQVLGQGPQFIFQYYEKEERGRGNFPDRFSARQFPNYSSELNVNALLLGDSALYLCASTQGRGTDTQYFGPGTRLTVL.

J is TRBJ2-7 and V is TRBV4-2, with 10 nucleotides matching TRBD2. Looked up from germline, CDR1 is LGHNA and CDR2 is YNFKEQ. After removal of 0 bases from V and 2 bases from J, the junction contained 4 bases not matched to a gene. The CDR3 runs 16 residues. The CDR3 DNA sequence: TGTGCCAGCAGCCAAGATCCCCTAGCGGGGGCCTACGAGCAGTACTTC. Its translation: CASSQDPLAGAYEQYF.

The chain couples TRBV18 to TRBJ1-1; D is possibly TRBD1 (6 bases). There are 15 residues in the CDR3. V was trimmed by 2 bases and J by 1 base, leaving 11 bases between them. Germline V gene sequence: CDR1 KGHSH, CDR2 LQKENI. DNA for the CDR3: TGTGCCAGCTCACCAAGTGGGACACAGAACACTGAAGCTTTCTTT. Translating gives CASSPSGTQNTEAFF.

The rearrangement uses TRBV7-9 and TRBJ1-6; 7 bases map to TRBD1. This CDR3 is built from 14 residues. Germline V gene lookup returns CDR1 SEHNR and CDR2 FQNEAQ (reference sequence). V lost 5 bases, J lost 10 bases, and 8 bases stayed unmatched. DNA of the CDR3: TGTGCCAGCAGCATGGAGGACAGGTGGTCACCCCTCCACTTT. This codes for CASSMEDRWSPLHF.